This entry features one TCR beta chain sequence. This clonotype was picked up many times. Its binding antigen is unknown. It has no much larger one-base neighbor in the sample; base qualities were not kept. Stable Graves' hyperthyroidism was defined as no progression to ophthalmopathy during 18 months of follow-up. The hyperthyroidism patients were between 18 and 65 years old and newly diagnosed, with a disease duration of less than 2 months. Exclusion was applied to patients with uncontrolled infections, other autoimmune diseases, pregnancy or lactation. Diagnoses relied on clinical symptoms, serum thyroxine and TRAb, thyroid ultrasound and orbital computed tomography. PBMCs were separated from roughly 9.6 ml of fresh peripheral blood using Ficoll-Paque density gradient centrifugation. Total RNA was extracted using Trizol reagent, and RNA quality was assessed on an Agilent 2100 Bioanalyzer. This record comes from a study of T cells in Graves' hyperthyroidism and ophthalmopathy (dated by TCRdb to 2018 to 2020). At the level of the whole study: Peripheral blood was sampled at the time of initial diagnosis, prior to any treatment. To identify TCR V-J signatures that set the groups apart, the researchers used a discovery cohort of 100 patients, made up of under 50 with Graves' ophthalmopathy and about 55 with stable Graves' hyperthyroidism. Prospective prediction of ophthalmopathy was tested in an independent validation cohort of 18 to 20 hyperthyroidism patients and 17 patients who later progressed to ophthalmopathy. The 80 to 100 discovery patients were randomly divided into training and test sets at a 7:3 ratio. In about 6 Graves' hyperthyroidism patients, the study also compared T-cell repertoires from thyroid tissue with T-cell repertoires from blood. Following sampling, methimazole starting at 30 mg daily was given to hyperthyroidism patients, and high-dose intravenous methylprednisolone was given to ophthalmopathy patients. The paper reports TCR Vbeta CDR3 sequencing of approximately 130 peripheral blood samples: under 45 ophthalmopathy, roughly 80 hyperthyroidism and around 17 progressor patients.

TCR beta CDR3 regions were amplified from RNA transcripts. The first round of RT-PCR for the TCR CDR3 was performed with the HTBI primer set and the Qiagen OneStep RT-PCR kit. Libraries were constructed in a second round of multiplex PCR, after which size selection and purification were performed. Libraries were sequenced paired-end with 100 bp reads on an Illumina HiSeq2000. On the authors' methods: SOAPnuke was used to process the raw data, throwing out any read that contained adapters or uncalled bases, had a mean Phred below 15, or lacked an exact constant-primer or identifier match. COPE v1.2.5 was used to merge the high-quality paired reads, and each unique nucleotide sequence was defined as a clonotype. MiTCR v1.1 was used to align the clonotypes against IMGT TRBV, TRBD and TRBJ reference segments. The analysis was restricted to V-J combinations with a frequency above 0.0001, which together covered roughly 99% of the repertoires. A TCS score was defined as the ratio between F50 (clonal expansion) and ExV (chaos), using BLOSUM62-based TCRdist between CDR3 peptides within each V-J. Welch's t-statistics and random forest reduced around 550 V-J features to 13, which were used in a naive Bayes classifier (R e1071). In-frame beta chains were kept once TCRdb had trimmed the public reads at Q25 with fastp and called clones with MiXCR. Each record represents a unique CDR3 protein, reported with the most common genes and DNA among its rows. The V and J calls were not made by the authors but by TCRdb's processing. Present in this sample are approximately 400,000 distinct CDR3 sequences, approximately 25% of which were seen just once. The ten largest account for roughly 80% of the sample.

What the study reported, not specific to this receptor: A model built on a 13 V-J signature distinguished ophthalmopathy from stable hyperthyroidism, reaching around 90% sensitivity and about 81% specificity in cross-validation and 80%/75% in testing. In validation, the model predicted progression to ophthalmopathy a median of around 6.5 months before onset, with approximately 70% sensitivity and roughly 77% specificity. Sample size was not statistically predetermined, and investigators were not blinded to group allocation. Blood samples also contained most of the expanded thyroid clonotypes (frequency above 0.001), which suggests that blood repertoires may reflect thyroid immune responses.

Measured from the cysteine to the phenylalanine, the CDR3 is 15 residues long. The entry retains the CDR3 DNA only, 45 bases that are in frame from base 1. CDR1 and CDR2, per the germline V gene (reference sequence), are LGHDT and YNNKEL. Cut back by 4 bases and 5 bases, the V and J ends lie 15 bases apart. The TCR was taken from a man aged 50 or older with Graves' hyperthyroidism. The sample was blood. The chain links TRBV3-1 with TRBJ2-1, with the D gene call left open. The DNA is TGTGCCAGCAGCCGTTTCCGAGCAGACCACAATGAGCAGTTCTTC. It encodes CASSRFRADHNEQFF.